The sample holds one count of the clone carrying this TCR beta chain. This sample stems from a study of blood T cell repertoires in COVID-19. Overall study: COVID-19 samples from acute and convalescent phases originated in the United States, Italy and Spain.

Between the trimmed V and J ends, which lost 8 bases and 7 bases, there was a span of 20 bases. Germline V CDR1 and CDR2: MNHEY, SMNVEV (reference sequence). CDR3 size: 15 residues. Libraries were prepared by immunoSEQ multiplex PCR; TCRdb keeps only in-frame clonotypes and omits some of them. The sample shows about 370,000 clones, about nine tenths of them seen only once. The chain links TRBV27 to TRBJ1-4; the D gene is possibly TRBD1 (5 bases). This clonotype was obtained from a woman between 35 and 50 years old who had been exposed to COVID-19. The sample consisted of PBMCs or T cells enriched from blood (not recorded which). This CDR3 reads CASRSLDQGGEKLFF. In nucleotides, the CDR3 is TGTGCCAGCCGTTCCCTTGACCAGGGTGGTGAAAAACTGTTTTTT.